The 32 T cell receptor beta chains given below trace back to one sample, sequenced in a study of blood T cell repertoires in COVID-19. Measured with immunoSEQ multiplex PCR; TCRdb has only the in-frame clones, and not every one. In the table there are more than 200,000 clones, around nine tenths of which are singletons. The sample was PBMCs or T cells enriched from blood (not recorded which). The receptor source for this set is a woman between 50 and 59 years old who had recovered from COVID-19.

This chain uses TRBV11-1 with TRBJ2-5, with 13 bases fitting TRBD2. The germline gives CDR1 SGHAT, CDR2 FQDESV (reference sequence). The CDR3 has 16 amino acids. V shed 6 bases and J 5 bases; nucleotides not matched to a gene: 9. The chain's CDR3 is CASRRTSGRLYETQYF. CDR3 nucleotide sequence: TGTGCCAGCAGAAGGACTAGCGGGAGACTATATGAGACCCAGTACTTC.

The J gene is TRBJ1-2, the V gene TRBV7-9, with a tentative D call TRBD1 (6 bases). Germline CDR1 reads SEHNR; CDR2 reads FQNEAQ (reference sequence). Trimming took 5 bases from V and 3 from J, leaving 13 bases between them. The CDR3 runs 14 residues. The CDR3 DNA follows: TGTGCCAGCAGCACAACCAGGGGTGACTATGGCTACACCTTC. This codes for CASSTTRGDYGYTF.

This clone was recorded only once. This sequence joins TRBV18 and TRBJ2-5; D perhaps matches TRBD2 (6 bases). The V gene lost 3 bases and the J gene lost 0 bases, with 8 bases spanning the gap. The CDR3 runs to 14 residues. Germline V CDR1 and CDR2: KGHSH, LQKENI. The CDR3 sequence: CASSPWDYQETQYF. The CDR3 DNA sequence: TGTGCCAGCTCACCTTGGGACTACCAAGAGACCCAGTACTTC.

The chain combines TRBV3-1 (or the pseudogene TRBV3-2) with TRBJ1-4; tentative D call: TRBD1 (5 bases). CDR3 length: 12 residues. V shed 1 base and J shed 8 bases, with 5 bases lying between them. Germline CDR1 reads LGHDT; CDR2 reads YNNKEL (reference sequence). CDR3 nucleotides: TGTGCCAGCAGCCAAGGACAGGAAAAACTGTTTTTT. Its protein is CASSQGQEKLFF.

As concerns this clone: This specimen includes other DNA sequences encoding the same CDR3. The chain carries TRBV5-1 and TRBJ2-1, with D possibly being TRBD1 (6 bases). The CDR3 has 14 amino acids. In germline, CDR1 is SGHRS, CDR2 YFSETQ. V was cut by 2 bases and J by 0 bases, with 6 bases left in between. The CDR3 loop is CASSLGGSYNEQFF. CDR3 nucleotides: TGCGCCAGCAGCTTAGGGGGCTCCTACAATGAGCAGTTCTTC.

The chain joins TRBV30 to TRBJ1-3; the match to TRBD1 covers 7 bases. This CDR3 spans 15 amino acids. Per the germline V gene, CDR1 is GTSNPN and CDR2 is SVGIG (reference sequence). V lost 1 base to trimming and J lost 2 bases; unmatched junction nucleotides: 5. CDR3 DNA sequence: TGTGCCTGGAGTGCGGGACAGAACCCTGGAAACACCATATATTTT. This gives the protein CAWSAGQNPGNTIYF.

CDR3 sequence: CASSVDRGSYEQYF. The CDR3 DNA sequence: TGTGCCAGCAGCGTGGACAGGGGGTCCTACGAGCAGTACTTC. The chain employs TRBV11-2 and TRBJ2-7, with 10 positions matching TRBD1. This CDR3 has 14 amino acids. Germline CDR1 is SGHAT and CDR2 is FQNNGV. The V and J ends lost 5 bases and 1 base, in that order; junction bases with no gene match: 2.

Here the CDR3 reads CASAGGMGWNEQFF. The CDR3 DNA follows: TGTGCCAGCGCTGGGGGGATGGGGTGGAATGAGCAGTTCTTC. V is TRBV6-5 and J is TRBJ2-1; D is perhaps TRBD2 (6 bases). CDR1 is MNHEY and CDR2 is SVGAGI in the germline V gene. V shed 8 bases and J shed 7 bases, with 18 bases lying between them. This CDR3 has 14 residues.

This clone was seen only a few times. This sequence joins TRBV4-1 and TRBJ2-1; D gene uncertain. The CDR3 has 12 amino acids. CDR1 MGHRA and CDR2 YSYEKL come from the germline V gene. V gave up 3 bases and J gave up 6 bases, with 6 bases separating them. In nucleotides, the CDR3 is TGCGCCAGCAGCCAGCTTAGCAATGAGCAGTTCTTC. Its protein product is CASSQLSNEQFF.

The genes are TRBV5-1 and TRBJ2-7; perhaps TRBD2 as D (6 bases). Germline values: CDR1 SGHRS, CDR2 YFSETQ. This CDR3 has 13 amino acids. V gave up 5 bases and J gave up 3 bases, with 12 bases separating them. The CDR3 nucleotides read TGCGCCAGCAGGAAAATCGGGGGCTACGAGCAGTACTTC. It codes for CASRKIGGYEQYF.

The V and J genes are TRBV7-2 and TRBJ2-1, with 10 bases that match TRBD2. Germline V gene data show CDR1 as SGHTA and CDR2 as FQGNSA. With V trimmed by 7 bases and J by 7 bases, 4 bases remained unmatched. The CDR3 sequence is 13 residues long. CDR3 in amino acids: CASTRTSGNEQFF. The CDR3 DNA is TGTGCCAGCACCCGGACTAGCGGTAATGAGCAGTTCTTC.

The gene calls are TRBV29-1 and TRBJ1-1; 9 bases map to TRBD1. The V and J ends lost 4 bases and 4 bases, in that order; junction bases with no gene match: 4. Germline lookup yields CDR1 SQVTM and CDR2 ANQGSEA. The CDR3 runs to 13 residues. Here the CDR3 reads CSVVLTGGTEAFF. In DNA form, the CDR3 reads TGCAGCGTTGTATTGACAGGGGGCACTGAAGCTTTCTTT.

The V call is TRBV6-2 or TRBV6-3, the J call TRBJ1-4, with 9 bases matching TRBD1. Per the germline V gene, CDR1 is MNHEY and CDR2 is SVGEGT. The CDR3 loop spans 16 amino acids. Trimming cost V 6 bases and J 6 bases; bases outside gene matches: 11. CDR3: CASSWTLTGGDEKLFF. The CDR3 DNA sequence: TGTGCCAGCAGCTGGACCCTGACAGGGGGAGATGAAAAACTGTTTTTT.

This rearrangement joins TRBV19 to TRBJ2-7, with TRBD2 matching over 9 bases. CDR3 size: 17 residues. V was clipped by 2 bases and J by 4 bases; unmatched bases: 12. The V gene's germline CDR1 is LNHDA and CDR2 SQIVND (reference sequence). The CDR3, as DNA: TGTGCCAGTAGTATAATAGGAAGTAGCGGGAGTGGGTACGAGCAGTACTTC. This codes for CASSIIGSSGSGYEQYF.

The chain has TRBV28 and TRBJ1-5, with TRBD1 identical over 8 bases. CDR1 and CDR2 (germline): MDHEN, SYDVKM. J gave up 7 bases and V 5 bases, and 16 bases lay outside the gene matches. This CDR3 has 17 residues. The CDR3 reads CASSPTKRQGRRQPQHF. CDR3 in DNA: TGTGCCAGCAGTCCGACTAAAAGACAGGGGCGAAGGCAGCCCCAGCATTTT.

V gene TRBV28 combines with J gene TRBJ2-7; D is perhaps TRBD2 (5 bases). Trimming removed 5 bases from V and 0 bases from J, with 17 bases in between. Per the germline V gene, CDR1 is MDHEN and CDR2 is SYDVKM. This CDR3 contains 16 residues. The CDR3 sequence is CASSLLLRADSYEQYF. CDR3 coding DNA: TGTGCCAGCAGTCTGCTATTGCGGGCGGACTCCTACGAGCAGTACTTC.

This sequence joins TRBV4-2 and TRBJ2-7; D perhaps matches TRBD2 (5 bases). The V and J ends lost 6 bases and 6 bases respectively, with 18 bases between them. The CDR3 length is 14 residues. Germline V gene data show CDR1 as LGHNA and CDR2 as YNFKEQ. The CDR3 here is CASSPTSGYSEQYF. In nucleotides, the CDR3 is TGTGCCAGCAGTCCTACGTCGGGATACAGCGAGCAGTACTTC.

The chain links TRBV3-1 (or the pseudogene TRBV3-2) to TRBJ1-6; D gene uncertain. V gave up 2 bases and J gave up 7 bases, with 6 bases separating them. CDR3 length equals 13 residues. From germline, CDR1 is LGHDT and CDR2 YNNKEL (reference sequence). Here the CDR3 reads CASSQSGNSPLHF. The CDR3 DNA follows: TGTGCCAGCAGCCAATCAGGAAATTCACCCCTCCACTTT.

The rearrangement uses TRBV4-1 and TRBJ1-6; unclear D gene. The CDR3 loop spans 17 amino acids. Per germline, CDR1 MGHRA and CDR2 YSYEKL. Trimming removed 1 base at V and 0 bases at J, with 10 bases between. This CDR3 reads CASSQVAASSYNSPLHF. CDR3 sequence (DNA): TGCGCCAGCAGCCAAGTAGCCGCTAGCTCCTATAATTCACCCCTCCACTTT.

The chain carries TRBV9 and TRBJ2-7; no firm D call. V was cut by 3 bases and J by 2 bases, with 15 bases left in between. The CDR3 is made up of 15 amino acids. The germline gives CDR1 SGDLS, CDR2 YYNGEE. The CDR3 loop reads CASSGHGSSAYEQYF. The CDR3 DNA reads as TGTGCCAGCAGCGGTCACGGGTCTTCGGCCTACGAGCAGTACTTC. Looking up the rest from reference TRBV9 and TRBJ2-7 gives the full variable domain: DSGVTQTPKHLITATGQRVTLRCSPRSGDLSVYWYQQSLDQGLQFLIQYYNGEERAKGNILERFSAQQFPDLHSELNLSSLELGDSALYFCASSGHGSSAYEQYFGPGTRLTVT.

The V call is TRBV28, the J call TRBJ2-2; no firm D call. Germline loops: CDR1 MDHEN, CDR2 SYDVKM. The CDR3 contains 13 residues. V was clipped by 6 bases and J by 0 bases, with 5 bases between them. CDR3 protein: CASSHSNTGELFF. The CDR3 DNA is TGTGCCAGCAGCCACTCGAACACCGGGGAGCTGTTTTTT.

V is TRBV24-1 and J is TRBJ2-1; D perhaps matches TRBD1 (6 bases). The CDR3 covers 15 residues. Per germline, CDR1 KGHDR and CDR2 SFDVKD. The germline V and J ends were trimmed by 5 bases and 6 bases, with 16 bases remaining between them. CDR3 loop: CATSGSRAGANEQFF. The CDR3 DNA is TGTGCCACCAGTGGCAGCCGTGCAGGGGCCAATGAGCAGTTCTTC.

Concerning this clone: At one of its ends the junction is not consistent with the germline gene, which may arise from a read error. The rearrangement uses TRBV11-2 and TRBJ1-5; D gene ambiguous. Germline CDR1 and CDR2: SGHAT and FQNNGV. CDR3 length: 13 amino acids. The CDR3 here is CANSFDWDQPQHF. In DNA form, the CDR3 reads TGTGCCAACAGCTTTGACTGGGATCAGCCCCAGCATTTT.

The chain is built from TRBV6-5 and TRBJ2-7, with a weak D call TRBD2 (5 bases). The CDR3 sequence is 14 residues long. V lost 5 bases and J lost 2, with 13 bases in between. Looked up from germline, CDR1 is MNHEY and CDR2 is SVGAGI. CDR3 nucleotides: TGTGCCAGCAGTCGACCGGGAACCCCCTACGAGCAGTACTTC. It yields the protein CASSRPGTPYEQYF.

J is TRBJ1-1 and V is TRBV30; 10 bases agree with TRBD1. Germline values: CDR1 GTSNPN, CDR2 SVGIG (reference sequence). CDR3 length: 16 residues. V was pared by 3 bases and J by 5 bases, with 12 bases of the junction left unmatched. The CDR3, as DNA: TGTGCCTGGAGAGCCGGGACAGGGGTTTGGAGGACTGAAGCTTTCTTT. Translating gives CAWRAGTGVWRTEAFF.

This clone showed up just a few times. Germline and junction disagree at one end, which may indicate a read error. This chain joins TRBV2 and TRBJ2-7; 10 bases match TRBD2. Per germline, CDR1 SNHLY and CDR2 FYNNEI. The CDR3 totals 11 residues. Here the CDR3 DNA reads TGTGCCAGCAGTGGAATGGGACTAGCGTCGTTC. It codes for CASSGMGLASF.

The table lists this clone with a count of one. The rearrangement joins TRBV7-3 to TRBJ2-3; D perhaps matches TRBD2 (6 bases). Germline V gene data show CDR1 as SGHTA and CDR2 as FQGTGA. Trimming took 2 bases from V and 0 from J, leaving 9 bases between them. The CDR3 spans 15 residues. CDR3 nucleotides: TGTGCCAGCAGCTTAGACGGGAGAAGCACAGATACGCAGTATTTT. Amino acid sequence: CASSLDGRSTDTQYF. The variable domain in full, with the rest retrieved from reference TRBV7-3 and TRBJ2-3, is GAGVSQTPSNKVTEKGKYVELRCDPISGHTALYWYRQSLGQGPEFLIYFQGTGAADDSGLPNDRFFAVRPEGSVSTLKIQRTERGDSAVYLCASSLDGRSTDTQYFGPGTRLTVL.

This clone showed up just once. This chain joins TRBV7-4 and TRBJ2-7, with D perhaps TRBD2 (5 bases). The CDR3 sequence is 11 residues long. From germline, CDR1 is SGHVT and CDR2 SQSDAQ. Trimming removed 8 bases from V and 7 bases from J, with 12 bases in between. The CDR3 nucleotides read TGTGCCAGCCTAGCTCCGTGGGAGCAGTACTTC. Translated, it gives CASLAPWEQYF.

This chain uses TRBV30 with TRBJ2-7, with 9 bases aligning to TRBD2. Germline values: CDR1 GTSNPN, CDR2 SVGIG (reference sequence). The ends lost 5 bases at V and 3 bases at J; junction bases unmatched: 23. The CDR3 runs 19 residues. Written as DNA, the CDR3 is TGTGCCTGGCACGAGTCCTGGGAGGGAAAGGAGCGGGAGGACTACGAGCAGTACTTC. It translates to CAWHESWEGKEREDYEQYF.

The chain joins TRBV28 to TRBJ1-2; 8 bases match TRBD1. Germline lookup yields CDR1 MDHEN and CDR2 SYDVKM. The ends lost 6 bases at V and 4 bases at J; junction bases unmatched: 4. The length of the CDR3 is 13 residues. DNA for the CDR3: TGTGCCAGCAGCCCGACAGGGGCCTATGGCTACACCTTC. It yields the protein CASSPTGAYGYTF.

The rearrangement joins TRBV11-3 to TRBJ1-1; 9 bases are shared with TRBD1. The CDR3 is 19 residues long. The germline V gene encodes CDR1 SGHNT and CDR2 YENEEA. V was clipped by 0 bases and J by 5 bases; unmatched bases: 16. The CDR3 DNA sequence: TGTGCCAGCAGCTTAGATAGAAACGGGACAGGGCCAATCAATACTGAAGCTTTCTTT. It encodes CASSLDRNGTGPINTEAFF.

This chain uses TRBV3-1 (or the pseudogene TRBV3-2) with TRBJ2-5, with D possibly being TRBD2 (6 bases). Germline V gives CDR1 LGHDT, CDR2 YNNKEL (reference sequence). The CDR3 is 18 residues long. V was shortened by 2 bases and J by 2 bases, with 21 bases between the two germline ends. CDR3 region: CASSQRLRESLGQETQYF. The CDR3 nucleotides are TGTGCCAGCAGCCAACGTCTGCGGGAATCACTAGGACAAGAGACCCAGTACTTC.